The entry that follows covers one T cell receptor (beta chain) sequence. Its antigen is still unknown. This sample stems from a study of CD8 T cells in ankylosing spondylitis. V shed 5 bases and J shed 2 bases, with 13 bases lying between them. Germline values: CDR1 MRHNA, CDR2 SNTAGT. The CDR3 has 15 residues. For TCR beta, libraries came from quantitative 5'-RACE with molecular barcodes. TCRdb analysed the 5' RACE reads with MiXCR anew, one entry per CDR3 protein. The sample has roughly 220,000 distinct CDR3 sequences; about 16% are singletons. Overall study findings and caveats: Disease-linked clones, CD8+, were relatively rare in peripheral blood. Past studies reported some motif variants in reactive arthritis synovial fluid and blood. Among TCR beta sequences, a motif of under ten highly homologous variants appeared characteristic of ankylosing spondylitis blood.

The sample taken for sequencing was blood, either unsorted or a sorted T cell fraction (not recorded which). The V call is TRBV6-4, the J call TRBJ2-1; weak D call: TRBD2 (5 bases). The sequence came from a male donor with ankylosing spondylitis. CDR3: CASSKPTGTYNEQFF. The CDR3 DNA reads as TGTGCCAGCAGTAAGCCGACGGGGACCTACAATGAGCAGTTCTTC.